The rows below give T cell receptor beta chains drawn from one sample of a study of blood T cell repertoires in COVID-19. The data were produced by immunoSEQ multiplex PCR, yet TCRdb's version contains in-frame clones alone and is incomplete. The sample contains approximately 200,000 clones, approximately 90% of which appear only once. The source material was PBMCs or T cells enriched from blood (not recorded which). The receptors here all came from a young man who had recovered from COVID-19. Both conserved end residues are part of each CDR3. Each record gives: CDR3 DNA, CDR3 protein, V gene, clone size, D gene, J gene. The D gene is left open where the match is weak. Only some rows state a clone size, as once, few, many or a class for expanded clones.

TGCGCCAGCAGCTTAGGTGGACTAGCGGAGACATCGACCGGGGAGCTGTTTTTT,CASSLGGLAETSTGELFF,TRBV5-1,NA,TRBD2,TRBJ2-2
TGTGCCAGCAGCTTAGGACAGGCCCGTCTGAATGGCTACACCTTC,CASSLGQARLNGYTF,TRBV7-8,NA,NA,TRBJ1-2
TGTGCCAGCAGCGCCGGAGGGACTCGGCCGAGGAATGAGCAGTTCTTC,CASSAGGTRPRNEQFF,TRBV9,NA,NA,TRBJ2-1
TGTGCCAGCATTAGCGGGGGAGCCTACAATGAGCAGTTCTTC,CASISGGAYNEQFF,TRBV28,NA,TRBD2,TRBJ2-1
TGTGCCAGCAGTTTATCGACTAGCGGGGGGGCTACAGGGCAGTTCTTC,CASSLSTSGGATGQFF,TRBV6-5,few,TRBD2,TRBJ2-1
TGTGCCAGCAGCGTAGCTCGCAGGAACACTGAAGCTTTCTTT,CASSVARRNTEAFF,TRBV9,once,NA,TRBJ1-1
TGTGCCAGCAGCGGAAGGGACAGGGGGACTGAAGCTTTCTTT,CASSGRDRGTEAFF,TRBV7-8,NA,TRBD1,TRBJ1-1
TGCAGCGTTCGGGATAGGGATTGGCGGTGCGAGCAGTACTTC,CSVRDRDWRCEQYF,TRBV29-1,NA,NA,TRBJ2-7
TGTGCCAGTAGCGGGACTAGCGGGACGGACTACGAGCAGTACTTC,CASSGTSGTDYEQYF,TRBV19,NA,TRBD2,TRBJ2-7
TGTGCCAGCAGTATGCCCCGGGACAGTAATAATTCACCCCTCCACTTT,CASSMPRDSNNSPLHF,TRBV28,NA,TRBD1,TRBJ1-6